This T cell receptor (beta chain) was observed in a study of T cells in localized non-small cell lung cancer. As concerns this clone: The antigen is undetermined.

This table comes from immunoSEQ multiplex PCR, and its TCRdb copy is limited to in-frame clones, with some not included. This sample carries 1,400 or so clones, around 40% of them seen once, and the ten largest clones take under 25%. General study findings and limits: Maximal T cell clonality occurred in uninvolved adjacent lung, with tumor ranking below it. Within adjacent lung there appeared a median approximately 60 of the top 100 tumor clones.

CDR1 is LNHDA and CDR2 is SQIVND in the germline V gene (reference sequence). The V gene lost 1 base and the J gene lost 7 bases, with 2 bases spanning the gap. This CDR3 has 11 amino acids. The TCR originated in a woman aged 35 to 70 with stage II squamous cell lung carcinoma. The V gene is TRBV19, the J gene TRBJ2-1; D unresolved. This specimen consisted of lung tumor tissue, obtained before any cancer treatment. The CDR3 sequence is CASSIANEQFF. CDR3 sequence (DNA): TGTGCCAGTAGTATAGCGAATGAGCAGTTCTTC.